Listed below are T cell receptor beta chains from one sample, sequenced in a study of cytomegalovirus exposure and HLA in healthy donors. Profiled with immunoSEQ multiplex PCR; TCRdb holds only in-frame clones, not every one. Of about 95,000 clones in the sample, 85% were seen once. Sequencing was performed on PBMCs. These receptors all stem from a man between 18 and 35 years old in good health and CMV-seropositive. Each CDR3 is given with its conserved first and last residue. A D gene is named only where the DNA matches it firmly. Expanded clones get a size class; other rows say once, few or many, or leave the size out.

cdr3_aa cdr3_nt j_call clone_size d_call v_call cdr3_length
CASSSGQGSVGYTF TGTGCCAGCAGTTCGGGACAGGGGTCGGTGGGCTACACCTTC TRBJ1-2 . TRBD1 TRBV28 14
CASSSTYGRVWTGELFF TGTGCCAGCAGCTCTACCTACGGCAGGGTTTGGACCGGGGAGCTGTTTTTT TRBJ2-2 once . TRBV5-6 17
CASSYSMAHNEKLFF TGTGCCAGCAGTTACTCGATGGCCCATAATGAAAAACTGTTTTTT TRBJ1-4 . . TRBV6-5 15
CASLTQGSNTGELFF TGTGCCAGCCTTACCCAGGGATCGAACACCGGGGAGCTGTTTTTT TRBJ2-2 . . TRBV28 15
CASTPDSLKQFF TGTGCCAGCACTCCGGACAGCCTAAAGCAGTTCTTC TRBJ2-1 . . TRBV28 12
CASSYLHTGATEAFF TGTGCCAGCAGTTACCTACACACAGGGGCTACTGAAGCTTTCTTT TRBJ1-1 . TRBD1 TRBV27 15
CASSYSGSQETQYF TGTGCCAGCAGTTACTCGGGCAGTCAAGAGACCCAGTACTTC TRBJ2-5 . . TRBV6-5 14
CASSEYPGGTTGELFF TGCGCCAGCAGTGAGTACCCAGGGGGAACGACCGGGGAGCTGTTTTTT TRBJ2-2 . TRBD1 TRBV10-1 16
CASSLDGNYGYTF TGTGCCAGCAGCCTAGACGGTAACTATGGCTACACCTTC TRBJ1-2 . . TRBV6-1 13
CATSRGTTSTSGSFDEQFF TGTGCCACCAGCAGAGGGACCACATCAACTAGCGGGAGTTTCGATGAGCAGTTCTTC TRBJ2-1 . TRBD2 TRBV15 19
CASSLGSGTNTGELFF TGTGCCAGCAGCTTGGGTAGCGGGACGAACACCGGGGAGCTGTTTTTT TRBJ2-2 . TRBD2 TRBV5-4 16
CASTVRGYGYTF TGTGCCAGCACGGTCAGGGGGTATGGCTACACCTTC TRBJ1-2 . TRBD1 TRBV2 12
CASSLTAGTGGTEAFF TGTGCCAGCAGCTTGACGGCCGGGACAGGGGGCACTGAAGCTTTCTTT TRBJ1-1 . TRBD1 TRBV7-3 16
CASSFGTPNTGELFF TGTGCCAGCAGTTTCGGGACTCCGAACACCGGGGAGCTGTTTTTT TRBJ2-2 . . TRBV28 15
CASSQDRVVYGYTF TGTGCCAGCTCTCAAGACAGGGTCGTTTATGGCTACACCTTC TRBJ1-2 . TRBD1 TRBV18 14
CASSQDEGREETQYF TGTGCCAGCAGCCAAGATGAGGGGAGGGAGGAGACCCAGTACTTC TRBJ2-5 . TRBD2 TRBV4-2 15
CASSQGASSGANVLTF TGTGCCAGCAGCCAAGGAGCGAGCTCTGGGGCCAACGTCCTGACTTTC TRBJ2-6 few . TRBV4-2 16
CASMTSGRDTGELFF TGTGCCAGTATGACTAGCGGGAGAGACACCGGGGAGCTGTTTTTT TRBJ2-2 . TRBD2 TRBV19 15
CASYQGLNINYGYTF TGTGCCAGCTACCAGGGGCTAAATATAAACTATGGCTACACCTTC TRBJ1-2 . . TRBV7-7 15
CASTRTPTNTEAFF TGTGCCAGCACTCGAACCCCGACAAACACTGAAGCTTTCTTT TRBJ1-1 . . TRBV6-1 14
CATLGGTATYEQYF TGTGCCACCTTGGGGGGGACGGCCACCTACGAGCAGTACTTC TRBJ2-7 . TRBD2 TRBV28 14
CASGGDSYRSYNEQFF TGTGCTAGTGGGGGGGACTCGTATCGCTCCTACAATGAGCAGTTCTTC TRBJ2-1 . . TRBV12-5 16
CASRTPGNTIYF TGTGCCAGCAGGACACCCGGAAACACCATATATTTT TRBJ1-3 . . TRBV28 12
CASSLGASGRYEQYF TGTGCCAGCAGCTTGGGGGCTAGCGGTCGCTACGAGCAGTACTTC TRBJ2-7 . TRBD2 TRBV5-4 15
CASSLGLYNEQFF TGTGCCAGCAGTCTGGGGCTGTACAATGAGCAGTTCTTC TRBJ2-1 . . TRBV28 13
CASSRATQGEETQYF TGTGCCAGCAGTCGGGCCACACAGGGAGAGGAGACCCAGTACTTC TRBJ2-5 . . TRBV6-5 15
CASSPRLRREGLRTGELFF TGTGCCAGCAGCCCGCGCCTAAGGCGGGAGGGCCTGAGGACCGGGGAGCTGTTTTTT TRBJ2-2 . TRBD2 TRBV7-8 19
CASSLRQNNEQFF TGTGCCAGCAGCCTTAGACAGAACAATGAGCAGTTCTTC TRBJ2-1 . . TRBV6-5 13
CAWSVGTGDPGANVLTF TGTGCCTGGAGTGTGGGGACAGGGGATCCTGGGGCCAACGTCCTGACTTTC TRBJ2-6 . TRBD1 TRBV30 17
CAWSVFGRANEKLFF TGTGCCTGGAGTGTTTTTGGGCGGGCTAATGAAAAACTGTTTTTT TRBJ1-4 . . TRBV30 15
CASSLAGLGNEQFF TGTGCCAGCAGCTTAGCGGGACTTGGCAATGAGCAGTTCTTC TRBJ2-1 once . TRBV11-1 14
CASSLAGPSTDTQYF TGTGCCAGCAGCTTGGCGGGTCCTAGCACAGATACGCAGTATTTT TRBJ2-3 . . TRBV5-4 15
CASSQSGRLTGELFF TGTGCCAGCAGCCAGAGCGGGAGATTAACCGGGGAGCTGTTTTTT TRBJ2-2 . TRBD2 TRBV14 15
CASSISFSGGDQDYGYTF TGTGCCAGTAGTATCTCGTTTTCGGGGGGCGATCAGGACTATGGCTACACCTTC TRBJ1-2 . . TRBV19 18
CASSQVPLTDTQYF TGTGCCAGCAGCCAAGTCCCCCTCACAGATACGCAGTATTTT TRBJ2-3 few . TRBV4-2 14